This T cell receptor (beta chain) was captured by sequencing in a study of identical twins. TCRdb analysed the 5' RACE reads with MiXCR anew, one entry per CDR3 protein. Among 750,000 to 950,000 distinct CDR3 sequences listed, approximately 13% were seen once. Trimming shortened V by 4 bases and J by 6 bases, and 16 bases separated the two germline ends. The CDR3 has 14 amino acids. CDR1 and CDR2 from the germline V gene are MGHRA and YSYEKL. This clonotype has just a few counts. These data also featured in a second study, about yellow fever vaccine responses in identical twins.

The sequenced sample consisted of PBMCs. This receptor was identified in a woman aged 18-30 years in good health. The chain has TRBV4-1 and TRBJ2-7, with a possible D match to TRBD2 (5 bases). CDR3 residues: CASSLVGSLGEQYF. The CDR3 DNA follows: TGCGCCAGCAGCCTCGTAGGGAGCCTGGGCGAGCAGTACTTC.